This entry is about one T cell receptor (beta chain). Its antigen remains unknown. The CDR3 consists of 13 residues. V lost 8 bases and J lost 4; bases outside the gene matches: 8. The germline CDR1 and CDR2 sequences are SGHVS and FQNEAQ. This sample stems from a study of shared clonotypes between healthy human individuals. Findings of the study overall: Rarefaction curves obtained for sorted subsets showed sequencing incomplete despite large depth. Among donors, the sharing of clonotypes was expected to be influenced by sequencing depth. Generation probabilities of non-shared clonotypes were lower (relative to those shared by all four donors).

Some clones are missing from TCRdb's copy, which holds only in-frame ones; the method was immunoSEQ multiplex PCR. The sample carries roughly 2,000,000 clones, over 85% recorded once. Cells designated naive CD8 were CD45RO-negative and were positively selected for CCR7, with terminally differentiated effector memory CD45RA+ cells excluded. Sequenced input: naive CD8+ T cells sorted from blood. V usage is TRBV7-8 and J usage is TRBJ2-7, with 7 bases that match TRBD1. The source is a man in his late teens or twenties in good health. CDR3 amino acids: CASSHGDSYEQYF. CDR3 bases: TGTGCCAGCTCACACGGGGACAGTTACGAGCAGTACTTC. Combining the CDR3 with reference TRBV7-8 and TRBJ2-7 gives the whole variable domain GAGVSQSPRYKVAKRGQDVALRCDPISGHVSLFWYQQALGQGPEFLTYFQNEAQLDKSGLPSDRFFAERPEGSVSTLKIQRTQQEDSAVYLCASSHGDSYEQYFGPGTRLTVT.